Listed below are T cell receptor beta chains from one sample, sequenced in a study of blood T cells in healthy people across ages. TCRdb redid the calling of the 5' RACE reads with MiXCR, one entry per CDR3 protein. The repertoire holds 1.5 million to 2 million distinct CDR3 sequences, with 28% as singletons. Sample: blood. These receptors were obtained from a woman under 40 in good health. The CDR3 runs from the conserved cysteine through the conserved F or W. D genes are given only for firm matches. Part of the rows lack a size; the others show once, few, many or a class for expanded clones.

V gene	clone size	D gene	J gene	CDR3 DNA	CDR3 protein
TRBV12-5	-	TRBD1	TRBJ2-7	TGTGCTAGTGGTTCCAGGACCGGACAGGGGGTCTACGAGCAGTACTTC	CASGSRTGQGVYEQYF
TRBV12-3/TRBV12-4	-	TRBD2	TRBJ2-2	TGTGCCAGCAGACCTACTAGCGGGGGAAACACCGGGGAGCTGTTTTTT	CASRPTSGGNTGELFF
TRBV5-4	-	TRBD2	TRBJ2-1	TGTGCCAGCGGTTTAGCGGGGACCTACAATGAGCAGTTCTTC	CASGLAGTYNEQFF
TRBV4-1	many	-	TRBJ2-3	TGCGCCAGCAGCCAAGATCGGGGCGGCACAGATACGCAGTATTTT	CASSQDRGGTDTQYF
TRBV12-3/TRBV12-4	many	-	TRBJ1-2	TGTGCCAGCAGTAATACAGCCTATGGCTACACCTTC	CASSNTAYGYTF
TRBV29-1	-	-	TRBJ2-5	TGCAGCGTTGAAGGTCAGGCCAATCTAGCCAAAAACATTCGGTACTTC	CSVEGQANLAKNIRYF
TRBV20-1	-	-	TRBJ1-2	TGCAGTGCTCCGGGATATTCTAACTATGGCTACACCTTC	CSAPGYSNYGYTF
TRBV21-1	-	-	TRBJ2-7	TGTGCCAGCAGCCCCCCGAGGGACGGACTAGCGGGGGGACTGTCCTACGAGCAGTACTTC	CASSPPRDGLAGGLSYEQYF
TRBV5-1	-	-	TRBJ2-3	TGCGCCAGCAGCCAAAAACGAAACAGGATGACGGATACGCAGTATTTT	CASSQKRNRMTDTQYF
TRBV27	many	-	TRBJ2-6	TGTGCCAGCAGGGGCGGGGCCGAAACTTGGTTGGGGGCCAACGTCCTGACTTTC	CASRGGAETWLGANVLTF
TRBV7-9	-	-	TRBJ1-5	TGTGCCAGCGGCTTAGGAGACAGGTCTACGCCCCAGCATTTT	CASGLGDRSTPQHF
TRBV20-1	many	-	TRBJ2-5	TGCAGTGCTAGCCCCGGGGCCGTTCAAGAGACCCAGTACTTC	CSASPGAVQETQYF
TRBV18	-	-	TRBJ2-3	TGTGCCAGCTCACCACTGGAGAGAGGGAGCGCAGATACGCAGTATTTT	CASSPLERGSADTQYF
TRBV20-1	-	TRBD1	TRBJ1-4	TGCAGTGCTAGAAGTTCGGGGACAGGTTTCGTAAATGAAAAACGGTTTTTT	CSARSSGTGFVNEKRFF
TRBV5-1	few	TRBD2	TRBJ2-3	TGCGCCAGCAGCTTGTATCGGGGGGGAGTAGACACAGATACGCAGTATTTT	CASSLYRGGVDTDTQYF
TRBV12-3/TRBV12-4	many	TRBD1	TRBJ2-1	TGTGCCAGCAGCTTAAGGGGGACAGGGGATGAGCAGTTCTTC	CASSLRGTGDEQFF
TRBV30	many	-	TRBJ2-7	TGTGCCTGGGGGATCGAGGACGAGCAGTACTTC	CAWGIEDEQYF